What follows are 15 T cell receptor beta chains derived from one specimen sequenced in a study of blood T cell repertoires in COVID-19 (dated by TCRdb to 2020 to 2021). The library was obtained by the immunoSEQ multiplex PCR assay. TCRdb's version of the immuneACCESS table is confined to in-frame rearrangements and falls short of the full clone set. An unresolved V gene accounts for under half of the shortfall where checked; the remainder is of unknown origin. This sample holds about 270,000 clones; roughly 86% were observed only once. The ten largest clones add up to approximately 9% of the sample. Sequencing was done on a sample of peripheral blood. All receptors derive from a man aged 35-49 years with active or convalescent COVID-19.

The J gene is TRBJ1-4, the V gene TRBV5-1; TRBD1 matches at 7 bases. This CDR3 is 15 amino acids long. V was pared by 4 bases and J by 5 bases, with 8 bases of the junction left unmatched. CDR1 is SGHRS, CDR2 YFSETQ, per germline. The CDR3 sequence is CASSVLTGQNEKLFF. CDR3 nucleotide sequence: TGCGCCAGCAGCGTACTGACAGGGCAAAATGAAAAACTGTTTTTT.

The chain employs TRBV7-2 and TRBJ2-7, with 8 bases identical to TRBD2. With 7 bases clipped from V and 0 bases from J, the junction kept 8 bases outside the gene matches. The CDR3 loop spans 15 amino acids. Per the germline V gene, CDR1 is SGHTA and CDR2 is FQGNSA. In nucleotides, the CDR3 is TGTGCCAGCAACCCTCGGGGGGGGAGCTCCTACGAGCAGTACTTC. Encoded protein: CASNPRGGSSYEQYF.

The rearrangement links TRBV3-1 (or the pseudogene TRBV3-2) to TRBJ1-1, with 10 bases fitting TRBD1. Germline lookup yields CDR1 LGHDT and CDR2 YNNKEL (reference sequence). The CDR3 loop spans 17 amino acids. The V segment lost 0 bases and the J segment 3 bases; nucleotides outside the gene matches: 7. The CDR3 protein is CASSQDRGTGVDTEAFF. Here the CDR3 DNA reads TGTGCCAGCAGCCAAGATCGCGGGACAGGGGTGGACACTGAAGCTTTCTTT.

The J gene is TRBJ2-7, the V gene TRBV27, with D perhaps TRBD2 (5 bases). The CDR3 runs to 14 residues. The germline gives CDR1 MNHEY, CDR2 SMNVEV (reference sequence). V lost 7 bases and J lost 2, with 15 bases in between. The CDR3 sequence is CASNRGGLPYEQYF. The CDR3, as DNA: TGTGCCAGCAACCGCGGCGGACTCCCCTACGAGCAGTACTTC.

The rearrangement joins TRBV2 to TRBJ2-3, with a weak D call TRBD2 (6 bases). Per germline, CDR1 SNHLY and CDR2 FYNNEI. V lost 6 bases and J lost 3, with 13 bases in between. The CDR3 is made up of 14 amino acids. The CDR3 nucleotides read TGTGCCAGCAGCCCCGGGAGTGGTACAGATACGCAGTATTTT. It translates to CASSPGSGTDTQYF.

The CDR3 here is CAISDQGDTQYF. Written as DNA, the CDR3 is TGTGCCATCAGTGACCAGGGAGATACGCAGTATTTT. The chain is built from TRBV10-3 and TRBJ2-3; D is perhaps TRBD1 (5 bases). This CDR3 contains 12 residues. Per germline, CDR1 ENHRY and CDR2 SYGVKD. V lost 3 bases and J lost 5, with 6 bases in between.

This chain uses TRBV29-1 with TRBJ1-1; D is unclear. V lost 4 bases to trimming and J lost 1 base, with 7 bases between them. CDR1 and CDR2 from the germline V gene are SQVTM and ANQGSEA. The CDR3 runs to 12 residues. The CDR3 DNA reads TGCAGCGTTGGAGTTACGAACACTGAAGCTTTCTTT. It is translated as CSVGVTNTEAFF.

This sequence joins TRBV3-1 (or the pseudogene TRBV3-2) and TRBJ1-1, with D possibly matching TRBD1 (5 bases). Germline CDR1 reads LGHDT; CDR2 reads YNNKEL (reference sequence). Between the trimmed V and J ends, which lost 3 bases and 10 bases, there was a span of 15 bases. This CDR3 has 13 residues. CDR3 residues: CASSQSGRGRAFF. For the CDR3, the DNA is TGTGCCAGCAGCCAGTCGGGGAGGGGCCGAGCTTTCTTT.

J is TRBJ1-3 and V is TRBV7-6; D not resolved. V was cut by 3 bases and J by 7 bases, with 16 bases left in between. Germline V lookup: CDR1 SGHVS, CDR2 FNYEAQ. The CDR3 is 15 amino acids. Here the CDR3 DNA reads TGTGCCAGCAGCTTGGACGGACTCAGGAGGAACACCATATATTTT. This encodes CASSLDGLRRNTIYF. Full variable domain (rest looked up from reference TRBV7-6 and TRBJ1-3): GAGVSQSPRYKVTKRGQDVALRCDPISGHVSLYWYRQALGQGPEFLTYFNYEAQQDKSGLPNDRFSAERPEGSISTLTIQRTEQRDSAMYRCASSLDGLRRNTIYFGEGSWLTVV.

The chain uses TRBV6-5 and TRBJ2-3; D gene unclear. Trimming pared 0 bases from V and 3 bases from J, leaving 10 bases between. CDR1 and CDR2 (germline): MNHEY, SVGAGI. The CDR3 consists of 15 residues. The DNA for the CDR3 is TGTGCCAGCAGTTACTCAAGCTTAGCTACAGATACGCAGTATTTT. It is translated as CASSYSSLATDTQYF.

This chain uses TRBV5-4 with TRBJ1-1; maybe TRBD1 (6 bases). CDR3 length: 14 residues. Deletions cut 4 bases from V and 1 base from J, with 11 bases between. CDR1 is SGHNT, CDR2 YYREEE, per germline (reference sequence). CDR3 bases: TGTGCCAGCAGCATTCCGACAGGGAACACTGAAGCTTTCTTT. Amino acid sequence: CASSIPTGNTEAFF.

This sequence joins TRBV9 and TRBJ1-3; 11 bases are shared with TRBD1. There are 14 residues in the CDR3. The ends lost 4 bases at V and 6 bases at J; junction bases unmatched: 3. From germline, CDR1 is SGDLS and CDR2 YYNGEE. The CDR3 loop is CASSTGQGANTIYF. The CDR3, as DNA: TGTGCCAGCAGCACCGGACAGGGGGCAAACACCATATATTTT.

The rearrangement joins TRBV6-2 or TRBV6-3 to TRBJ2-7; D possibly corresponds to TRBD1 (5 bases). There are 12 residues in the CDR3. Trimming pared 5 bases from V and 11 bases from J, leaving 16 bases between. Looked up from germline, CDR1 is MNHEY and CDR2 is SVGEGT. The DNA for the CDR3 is TGTGCCAGCAGTCAGGACATGTACCAGAAGTACTTC. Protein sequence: CASSQDMYQKYF.

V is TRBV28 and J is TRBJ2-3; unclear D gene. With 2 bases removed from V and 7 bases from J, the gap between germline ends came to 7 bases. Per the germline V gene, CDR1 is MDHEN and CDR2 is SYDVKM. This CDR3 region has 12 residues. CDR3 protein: CASSLSSNTQYF. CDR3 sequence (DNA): TGTGCCAGCAGTTTAAGCTCAAATACGCAGTATTTT.

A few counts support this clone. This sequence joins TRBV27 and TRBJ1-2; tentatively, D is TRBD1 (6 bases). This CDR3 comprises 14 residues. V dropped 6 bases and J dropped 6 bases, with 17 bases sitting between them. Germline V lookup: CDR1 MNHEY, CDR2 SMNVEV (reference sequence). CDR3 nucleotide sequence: TGTGCCAGCAGCCGCGCTAATACAGGGAATGGCTACACCTTC. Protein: CASSRANTGNGYTF.